This T cell receptor (beta chain) derives from a study of pediatric ulcerative colitis. This CDR3 is built from 15 residues. The V gene lost 3 bases and the J gene lost 4 bases, with 12 bases spanning the gap. The germline gives CDR1 SEHNR, CDR2 FQNEAQ (reference sequence). One to two pinch biopsies were taken from the rectum during colonoscopy. Generated by immunoSEQ multiplex PCR, the TCRdb table keeps only in-frame clones and is missing some. The sample holds roughly 49,000 clones; about four fifths are singletons and the top ten take about 4%. The TCR comes from a girl between 10 and 17 years old with moderate ulcerative colitis. The chain links TRBV7-9 to TRBJ2-2; D is possibly TRBD1 (6 bases). The sample consisted of gut tissue. CDR3 sequence reads: CASSFATGSTGELFF. Written as DNA, the CDR3 is TGTGCCAGCAGCTTCGCGACAGGATCCACCGGGGAGCTGTTTTTT.